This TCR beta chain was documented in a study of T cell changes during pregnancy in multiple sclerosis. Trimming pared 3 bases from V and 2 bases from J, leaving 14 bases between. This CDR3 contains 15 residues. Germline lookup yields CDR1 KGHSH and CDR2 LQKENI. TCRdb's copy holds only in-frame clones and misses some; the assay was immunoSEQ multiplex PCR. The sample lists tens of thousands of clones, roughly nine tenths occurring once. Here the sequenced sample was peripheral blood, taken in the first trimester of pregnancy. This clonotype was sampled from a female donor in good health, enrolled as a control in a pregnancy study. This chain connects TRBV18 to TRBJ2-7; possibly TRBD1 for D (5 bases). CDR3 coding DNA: TGTGCCAGCTCACCCCGACAGCTTACTACCTACGAGCAGTACTTC. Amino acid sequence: CASSPRQLTTYEQYF.